The next 31 T cell receptor beta chains were all read from a single sample in a study of cytomegalovirus exposure and HLA in healthy donors. PCR primers comprised 60 Vbeta and 13 Jbeta primers. TCRdb keeps only in-frame clones here, not all; method: immunoSEQ multiplex PCR. The table lists about 110,000 clones, around 80% of them singletons. Sequencing used PBMCs. Every receptor here comes from a man aged 60-69 years in good health and CMV-seronegative.

The rearrangement links TRBV5-1 to TRBJ2-5, with 9 nucleotides matching TRBD2. Germline trimming cut 1 base from V and 4 bases from J; bases unmatched to any gene: 8. Looked up from germline, CDR1 is SGHRS and CDR2 is YFSETQ. The CDR3 is made up of 16 amino acids. The CDR3 coding sequence is TGCGCCAGCAGCTTGAACACCGGGACTAGCTCAGAGACCCAGTACTTC. Amino acid sequence: CASSLNTGTSSETQYF.

This chain links TRBV4-2 with TRBJ2-1, with D possibly TRBD2 on 5 matching bases. This CDR3 comprises 17 residues. V was clipped by 0 bases and J by 8 bases, with 20 bases between them. The germline gives CDR1 LGHNA, CDR2 YNFKEQ. The CDR3 bases are TGTGCCAGCAGCCAAGATGGGTCGGGAAGGAAGGGCCATGAGCAGTTCTTC. It encodes CASSQDGSGRKGHEQFF.

This CDR3 reads CASRGPTGQVWNEQFF. The CDR3 bases are TGTGCCAGCAGGGGGCCGACAGGGCAAGTCTGGAATGAGCAGTTCTTC. J is TRBJ2-1 and V is TRBV2; 7 bases align to TRBD1. The length of the CDR3 is 16 residues. Germline V CDR1 and CDR2: SNHLY, FYNNEI. V shed 6 bases and J 7 bases; nucleotides not matched to a gene: 15. Combining the CDR3 with reference TRBV2 and TRBJ2-1 gives the whole variable domain EPEVTQTPSHQVTQMGQEVILRCVPISNHLYFYWYRQILGQKVEFLVSFYNNEISEKSEIFDDQFSVERPDGSNFTLKIRSTKLEDSAMYFCASRGPTGQVWNEQFFGPGTRLTVL.

The chain is built from TRBV7-9 and TRBJ2-5; a possible D gene is TRBD1 (5 bases). The CDR3 is 14 residues long. Trimming left V 2 bases short and J 3 bases short, with 10 bases between. Germline V lookup: CDR1 SEHNR, CDR2 FQNEAQ (reference sequence). CDR3: CASSLQTDEETQYF. CDR3 DNA: TGTGCCAGCAGCTTACAGACAGATGAAGAGACCCAGTACTTC. Full variable domain (remainder filled in from reference TRBV7-9 and TRBJ2-5): DTGVSQNPRHKITKRGQNVTFRCDPISEHNRLYWYRQTLGQGPEFLTYFQNEAQLEKSRLLSDRFSAERPKGSFSTLEIQRTEQGDSAMYLCASSLQTDEETQYFGPGTRLLVL.

V and J are TRBV30 and TRBJ2-7; no definite D call. Germline CDR1 and CDR2: GTSNPN and SVGIG (reference sequence). Trimming took off 0 bases at V and 0 bases at J, with 6 bases between the two ends. The CDR3 has 13 amino acids. DNA for the CDR3: TGTGCCTGGAGTGTTTCCGGCTCCTACGAGCAGTACTTC. Translation: CAWSVSGSYEQYF.

The chain combines TRBV5-1 with TRBJ2-5, with D tentatively TRBD2 (7 bases). CDR1 SGHRS and CDR2 YFSETQ come from the germline V gene. This CDR3 region has 17 residues. The V end was cut by 4 bases, the J end by 5 bases, with 24 bases between. The chain's CDR3 is CASSPAQGGGGRETQYF. The CDR3 DNA reads as TGCGCCAGCAGCCCGGCCCAAGGAGGGGGGGGCCGCGAGACCCAGTACTTC.

V and J are TRBV4-3 and TRBJ2-5; D remains ambiguous. This CDR3 has 13 amino acids. CDR1 is LGHNA, CDR2 YSLEER, per germline. Trimming shortened V by 0 bases and J by 5 bases, and 7 bases separated the two germline ends. This CDR3 reads CASSQDYGETQYF. CDR3 coding DNA: TGCGCCAGCAGCCAAGACTACGGGGAGACCCAGTACTTC.

The V and J genes are TRBV5-1 and TRBJ2-1, with 7 bases matching TRBD2. Trimming cost V 0 bases and J 0 bases; bases outside gene matches: 3. Germline CDR1 SGHRS, CDR2 YFSETQ. The CDR3 covers 16 residues. The CDR3 here is CASSLGLAVSYNEQFF. Written as DNA, the CDR3 is TGCGCCAGCAGCTTGGGTCTAGCGGTCTCCTACAATGAGCAGTTCTTC.

This chain uses TRBV7-2 with TRBJ2-2; maybe TRBD1 (5 bases). V lost 8 bases to trimming and J lost 0 bases, with 16 bases between them. Germline CDR1 SGHTA, CDR2 FQGNSA. The CDR3 extends over 16 amino acids. CDR3 bases: TGTGCCAGCTCCAAACAGGCCTCCTCGAACACCGGGGAGCTGTTTTTT. Its translation is CASSKQASSNTGELFF.

As for this clone: The junction departs from the called germline gene at one end, perhaps through a read error. The chain carries TRBV7-9 and TRBJ1-2, with D perhaps TRBD1 (6 bases). The CDR3 covers 12 residues. Germline values: CDR1 SEHNR, CDR2 FQNEAQ (reference sequence). CDR3 sequence: CSSREGESGYTF. The CDR3 DNA reads TGTTCCAGCAGAGAGGGGGAGAGTGGCTACACCTTC.

The rearrangement uses TRBV19 and TRBJ1-4; possibly TRBD1 for D (6 bases). The CDR3 runs to 12 residues. V was clipped by 3 bases and J by 8 bases, with 7 bases between them. In germline, CDR1 is LNHDA, CDR2 SQIVND (reference sequence). The CDR3 is CASSIGTEKLFF. The DNA of the CDR3 is TGTGCCAGTAGTATTGGGACAGAAAAACTGTTTTTT.

CDR3 in amino acids: CASSRDRVRMNTEAFF. In DNA, the CDR3 is TGTGCCAGTTCCCGGGACAGGGTCAGGATGAACACTGAAGCTTTCTTT. The chain combines TRBV27 with TRBJ1-1, with 9 bases identical to TRBD1. The CDR3 is made up of 16 amino acids. The V gene end was trimmed by 9 bases and the J gene end by 0 bases; junction bases not matched to a gene: 11. Germline V gene sequence: CDR1 MNHEY, CDR2 SMNVEV (reference sequence).

The chain combines TRBV6-5 with TRBJ2-7, with D hard to call. Trimming took off 2 bases at V and 3 bases at J, with 8 bases between the two ends. CDR3 length: 13 residues. Per the germline V gene, CDR1 is MNHEY and CDR2 is SVGAGI. The CDR3 reads CASSYARNYEQYF. In DNA, the CDR3 is TGTGCCAGCAGTTACGCCAGAAACTACGAGCAGTACTTC.

This clone was observed a single time. One junction end disagrees with the germline gene, perhaps due to a read error. The chain joins TRBV15 to TRBJ1-3; D is perhaps TRBD1 (5 bases). This CDR3 spans 15 amino acids. Looked up from germline, CDR1 is LNHNV and CDR2 is YYDKDF (reference sequence). DNA of the CDR3: TGTGCCACCAGGGACCGACAGCAGACTGGGAACACCATATATTTT. Translated, it gives CATRDRQQTGNTIYF.

The chain couples TRBV19 to TRBJ2-1; a possible D gene is TRBD1 (6 bases). V was clipped by 5 bases and J by 2 bases, with 16 bases between them. Germline CDR1 reads LNHDA; CDR2 reads SQIVND (reference sequence). The CDR3 length is 16 residues. The CDR3 sequence is CASSSSGTKAYNEQFF. Here the CDR3 DNA reads TGTGCCAGTAGTTCCTCCGGGACAAAAGCCTACAATGAGCAGTTCTTC.

The chain carries TRBV2 and TRBJ1-2; 7 nucleotides line up with TRBD1. This CDR3 is built from 14 residues. V lost 5 bases and J lost 6; bases outside the gene matches: 9. Per germline, CDR1 SNHLY and CDR2 FYNNEI. The CDR3 sequence is CASSHEQGSDGYTF. The CDR3 DNA reads TGTGCCAGCAGTCACGAACAGGGGTCAGATGGCTACACCTTC. The complete variable domain, with remaining parts taken from reference TRBV2 and TRBJ1-2, reads EPEVTQTPSHQVTQMGQEVILRCVPISNHLYFYWYRQILGQKVEFLVSFYNNEISEKSEIFDDQFSVERPDGSNFTLKIRSTKLEDSAMYFCASSHEQGSDGYTFGSGTRLTVV.

This clone was recorded once. J is TRBJ1-2 and V is TRBV29-1; TRBD1 might be the D (6 bases). The V end was cut by 6 bases, the J end by 12 bases, with 23 bases between. Germline V gene lookup returns CDR1 SQVTM and CDR2 ANQGSEA. The CDR3 runs to 13 residues. The CDR3 sequence: CSVLAGTGTFNTF. CDR3 nucleotide sequence: TGCAGCGTGTTAGCCGGAACAGGGACATTTAACACCTTC.

The chain carries TRBV5-1 and TRBJ1-6, with D hard to call. The V gene's germline CDR1 is SGHRS and CDR2 YFSETQ. This CDR3 has 17 residues. V was pared by 4 bases and J by 12 bases, with 26 bases between. This CDR3 reads CASSDPGSSDLLGPLHF. The CDR3 DNA reads TGCGCCAGCAGCGATCCCGGGTCCAGTGACCTTCTTGGACCCCTCCACTTT.

V gene TRBV10-3 combines with J gene TRBJ1-3, with TRBD1 matching over 8 bases. Germline CDR1 is ENHRY and CDR2 is SYGVKD. J gave up 2 bases and V 3 bases, and 9 bases lay outside the gene matches. The CDR3 runs to 17 residues. CDR3 in amino acids: CAISDPDRGMTGNTIYF. In DNA, the CDR3 is TGTGCCATCAGTGACCCCGACAGGGGTATGACTGGAAACACCATATATTTT.

The chain recombines TRBV6-1 with TRBJ1-1; possible D gene TRBD1, 6 bases. V was trimmed by 7 bases and J by 3 bases, leaving 18 bases between them. The CDR3 covers 15 residues. CDR1 and CDR2 (germline): MNHNS, SASEGT. The chain's CDR3 is CASISRGGVDTEAFF. In DNA, the CDR3 is TGTGCCAGCATTTCCCGCGGGGGCGTGGACACTGAAGCTTTCTTT.

V is TRBV6-1 and J is TRBJ1-3; TRBD1 matches at 8 bases. The CDR3 has 15 residues. Trimming removed 4 bases from V and 4 bases from J; junction bases left unmatched: 6. Germline CDR1 reads MNHNS; CDR2 reads SASEGT. The DNA for the CDR3 is TGTGCCAGCAGTGGGACACAGGGGGGCGGAAACACCATATATTTT. It yields the protein CASSGTQGGGNTIYF.

The genes are TRBV25-1 and TRBJ2-2, with D maybe TRBD1 (7 bases). The CDR3 spans 15 residues. Trimming cost V 4 bases and J 6 bases, with 15 bases left between them. Germline CDR1 is MGHDK and CDR2 is SYGVNS. CDR3 nucleotide sequence: TGTGCCAGCAGTGTGCGGGGACAGAATCCCGGGGAGCTGTTTTTT. It translates to CASSVRGQNPGELFF. Variable domain in full (rest from reference TRBV25-1 and TRBJ2-2): EADIYQTPRYLVIGTGKKITLECSQTMGHDKMYWYQQDPGMELHLIHYSYGVNSTEKGDLSSESTVSRIRTEHFPLTLESARPSHTSQYLCASSVRGQNPGELFFGEGSRLTVL.

The J gene is TRBJ2-3, the V gene TRBV19, with D uncertain. The CDR3 consists of 14 residues. V was clipped by 2 bases and J by 2 bases, with 8 bases between them. From germline, CDR1 is LNHDA and CDR2 SQIVND (reference sequence). CDR3 in amino acids: CASSILPNTDTQYF. In nucleotides, the CDR3 is TGTGCCAGTAGTATATTACCTAACACAGATACGCAGTATTTT.

The V gene is TRBV6-1, the J gene TRBJ2-7, with D possibly being TRBD1 (5 bases). Trimming left V 5 bases short and J 0 bases short, with 8 bases between. CDR1 MNHNS and CDR2 SASEGT come from the germline V gene. The CDR3 totals 13 residues. The CDR3 DNA is TGTGCCAGCAGTCGACAGAGCTCCTACGAGCAGTACTTC. The encoded protein is CASSRQSSYEQYF.

The sample holds a few counts of this clone. For the CDR3, the DNA is TGTGCCAGTAGTTACATGCCAACCTACGAGCAGTACTTC. Its protein product is CASSYMPTYEQYF. This chain joins TRBV19 and TRBJ2-7, with D unclear. Trimming pared 5 bases from V and 2 bases from J, leaving 10 bases between. Germline values: CDR1 LNHDA, CDR2 SQIVND (reference sequence). CDR3 length: 13 amino acids. The full variable domain, rest sourced from reference TRBV19 and TRBJ2-7, is DGGITQSPKYLFRKEGQNVTLSCEQNLNHDAMYWYRQDPGQGLRLIYYSQIVNDFQKGDIAEGYSVSREKKESFPLTVTSAQKNPTAFYLCASSYMPTYEQYFGPGTRLTVT.

V usage is TRBV5-6 and J usage is TRBJ2-2; 8 bases align to TRBD1. Germline assignment: CDR1 SGHDT and CDR2 YYEEEE. The CDR3 is made up of 17 amino acids. Trimming removed 4 bases from V and 4 bases from J; junction bases left unmatched: 12. The CDR3 is CASSTPPQGAGTGELFF. For the CDR3, the DNA is TGTGCCAGCAGCACACCCCCCCAGGGGGCTGGCACCGGGGAGCTGTTTTTT. The full variable domain, rest sourced from reference TRBV5-6 and TRBJ2-2, is DAGVTQSPTHLIKTRGQQVTLRCSPKSGHDTVSWYQQALGQGPQFIFQYYEEEERQRGNFPDRFSGHQFPNYSSELNVNALLLGDSALYLCASSTPPQGAGTGELFFGEGSRLTVL.

V is TRBV19 and J is TRBJ1-3, with 9 bases matching TRBD1. This CDR3 is built from 17 residues. V trimming: 9 bases; J trimming: 0 bases; junction bases outside the gene matches: 12. Looked up from germline, CDR1 is LNHDA and CDR2 is SQIVND (reference sequence). CDR3 protein: CASKAQGATFSGNTIYF. The CDR3 nucleotides are TGTGCCAGCAAGGCACAGGGGGCCACCTTCTCTGGAAACACCATATATTTT. Variable domain in full (rest from reference TRBV19 and TRBJ1-3): DGGITQSPKYLFRKEGQNVTLSCEQNLNHDAMYWYRQDPGQGLRLIYYSQIVNDFQKGDIAEGYSVSREKKESFPLTVTSAQKNPTAFYLCASKAQGATFSGNTIYFGEGSWLTVV.

This clone appeared a single time. The chain recombines TRBV7-2 with TRBJ2-3, with 8 bases fitting TRBD2. CDR3 length equals 19 residues. Germline CDR1 is SGHTA and CDR2 is FQGNSA. V dropped 3 bases and J dropped 0; count of bases not matched to a gene: 14. This CDR3 is CASSLRASGLPSSTDTQYF. The CDR3 DNA reads TGTGCCAGCAGCTTGAGAGCTAGCGGGTTACCCTCTAGCACAGATACGCAGTATTTT.

The chain combines TRBV6-5 with TRBJ1-2; no reliable D call. This CDR3 contains 13 residues. Trimming left V 2 bases short and J 3 bases short, with 7 bases between. Germline CDR1 and CDR2: MNHEY and SVGAGI. CDR3 nucleotide sequence: TGTGCCAGCAGTTACCTCGGAGACTATGGCTACACCTTC. Translating it yields CASSYLGDYGYTF.

The chain employs TRBV6-5 and TRBJ2-5, with 10 bases fitting TRBD2. V trimming: 10 bases; J trimming: 5 bases; junction bases outside the gene matches: 13. This CDR3 region has 15 residues. Germline V gene data show CDR1 as MNHEY and CDR2 as SVGAGI. DNA of the CDR3: TGTGCCACCAGCCCGGTAGCGGGGGGCGCTGAGACCCAGTACTTC. Translation gives CATSPVAGGAETQYF.

The chain joins TRBV5-4 to TRBJ1-6, with D possibly being TRBD1 (6 bases). Looked up from germline, CDR1 is SGHNT and CDR2 is YYREEE (reference sequence). CDR3 size: 15 residues. The ends were cut back, 0 bases at V and 8 bases at J, with 12 bases in the middle. The DNA of the CDR3 is TGTGCCAGCAGCTTGGCCTCAGGGGAGCATTCACCCCTCCACTTT. Translation gives CASSLASGEHSPLHF.